This T cell receptor beta chain was identified in a study of post-analysis software for immune sequencing data. Study overall: Relapsing-remitting, secondary progressive and progressive-relapsing courses of multiple sclerosis were included. Points from the study as a whole: Compared with controls, patients showed significantly lower normalized Chao1 diversity.

Incorporated into the TCR beta cDNA libraries were unique molecular identifiers, which served to reduce PCR and sequencing biases. In TCRdb, the PCR reads were re-called with MiXCR into one record per CDR3 protein. The sample yields some 890,000 distinct CDR3 sequences, approximately 50% seen once. Comment on this clonotype: The antigen remains undetermined.

The sequenced sample was blood. The TCR originated in a girl aged 5-17 years with multiple sclerosis.

CDR3 sequence: CASSYRPYRVKDNEQFF. DNA for the CDR3: TGTGCCAGCAGTTATCGTCCTTACAGGGTAAAGGACAATGAGCAGTTCTTC. This chain uses TRBV6-5 with TRBJ2-1, with D possibly TRBD1 on 6 matching bases. Per germline, CDR1 MNHEY and CDR2 SVGAGI. Trimming left V 3 bases short and J 5 bases short, with 20 bases between. This CDR3 contains 17 residues.